These 4 T cell receptor beta chains were sequenced from one sample in a study of cytomegalovirus exposure and HLA in healthy donors. Primers for the PCR totalled 60 Vbeta and 13 Jbeta. TCRdb keeps only in-frame clones here, not all; method: immunoSEQ multiplex PCR. The sample includes some 190,000 clones, around 80% of them seen just once. The sequenced material came from PBMCs. Receptor source: a woman aged 40 to 49 in good health and CMV-seronegative.

The J gene is TRBJ1-1, the V gene TRBV18; 8 nucleotides agree with TRBD1. Per germline, CDR1 KGHSH and CDR2 LQKENI. The trim removed 3 bases at V and 2 bases at J, leaving 8 bases unmatched. The CDR3 contains 16 residues. CDR3 amino acids: CASSPTGVGANTEAFF. CDR3 bases: TGTGCCAGCTCACCGACAGGGGTGGGGGCAAACACTGAAGCTTTCTTT.

The CDR3 loop reads CASSQVWAQKYEQYF. The CDR3 coding sequence is TGCGCCAGCAGCCAAGTCTGGGCGCAGAAATACGAGCAGTACTTC. V is TRBV4-3 and J is TRBJ2-7, with unresolved D. Trimming cost V 1 base and J 4 bases, with 14 bases left between them. This CDR3 has 15 amino acids. Germline lookup yields CDR1 LGHNA and CDR2 YSLEER.

The chain couples TRBV15 to TRBJ2-4, with 8 bases identical to TRBD1. This CDR3 has 12 residues. Trimming took 5 bases from V and 11 from J; bases not matched to a gene: 5. Germline CDR1 is LNHNV and CDR2 is YYDKDF (reference sequence). CDR3 sequence (DNA): TGTGCCACCAGCGGTGACAGGGGCCTTCAGTACTTC. This codes for CATSGDRGLQYF.

This clone is a singleton in its sample. This sequence joins TRBV5-1 and TRBJ1-6, with D possibly matching TRBD1 (6 bases). With 6 bases removed from V and 0 bases from J, the gap between germline ends came to 19 bases. This CDR3 spans 18 amino acids. Germline loops: CDR1 SGHRS, CDR2 YFSETQ. CDR3 amino acids: CASIRGGQASSYNSPLHF. The DNA of the CDR3 is TGCGCCAGCATTAGGGGGGGGCAGGCCAGCTCCTATAATTCACCCCTCCACTTT.